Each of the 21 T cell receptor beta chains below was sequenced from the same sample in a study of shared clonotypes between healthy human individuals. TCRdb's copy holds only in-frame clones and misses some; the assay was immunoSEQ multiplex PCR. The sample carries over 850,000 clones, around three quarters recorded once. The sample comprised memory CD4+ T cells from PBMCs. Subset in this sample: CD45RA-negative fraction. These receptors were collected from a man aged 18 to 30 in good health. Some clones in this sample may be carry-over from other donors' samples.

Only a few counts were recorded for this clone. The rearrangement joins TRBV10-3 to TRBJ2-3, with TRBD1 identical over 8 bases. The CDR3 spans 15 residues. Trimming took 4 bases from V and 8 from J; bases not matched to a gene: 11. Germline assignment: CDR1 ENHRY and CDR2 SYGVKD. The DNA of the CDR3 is TGTGCCATCAGTGCGAAGGGACAGGCAACCCTTACGCAGTATTTT. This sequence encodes CAISAKGQATLTQYF.

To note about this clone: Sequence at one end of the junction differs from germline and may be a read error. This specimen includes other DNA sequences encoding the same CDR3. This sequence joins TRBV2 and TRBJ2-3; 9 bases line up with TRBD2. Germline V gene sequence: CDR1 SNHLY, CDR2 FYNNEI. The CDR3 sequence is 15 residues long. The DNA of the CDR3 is TGTGCCAGCATGTTAGCGGGAGCGGGCACGGATACGCAGTATTTT. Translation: CASMLAGAGTDTQYF. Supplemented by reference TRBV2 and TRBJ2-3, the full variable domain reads EPEVTQTPSHQVTQMGQEVILRCVPISNHLYFYWYRQILGQKVEFLVSFYNNEISEKSEIFDDQFSVERPDGSNFTLKIRSTKLEDSAMYFCASMLAGAGTDTQYFGPGTRLTVL.

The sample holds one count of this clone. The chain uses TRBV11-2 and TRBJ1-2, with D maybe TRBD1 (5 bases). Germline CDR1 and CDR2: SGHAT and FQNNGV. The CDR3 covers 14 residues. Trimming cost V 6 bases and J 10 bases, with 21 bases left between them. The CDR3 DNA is TGTGCCAGCAGTCGTAATAGCGGCCAGGGTTACTACACCTTC. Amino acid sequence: CASSRNSGQGYYTF.

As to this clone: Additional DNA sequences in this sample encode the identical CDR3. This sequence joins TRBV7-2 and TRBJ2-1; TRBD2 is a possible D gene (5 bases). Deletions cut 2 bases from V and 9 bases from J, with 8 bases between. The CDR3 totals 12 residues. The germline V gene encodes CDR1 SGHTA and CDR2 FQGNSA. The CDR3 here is CASSLTRGEQFF. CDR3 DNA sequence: TGTGCCAGCAGCTTAACTCGGGGTGAGCAGTTCTTC.

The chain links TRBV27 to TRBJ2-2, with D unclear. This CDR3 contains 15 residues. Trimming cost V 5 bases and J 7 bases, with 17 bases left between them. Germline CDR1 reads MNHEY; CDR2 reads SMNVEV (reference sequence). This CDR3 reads CASSQSRLRGGELFF. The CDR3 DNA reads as TGTGCCAGCAGTCAATCCCGGCTTCGTGGCGGGGAGCTGTTTTTT.

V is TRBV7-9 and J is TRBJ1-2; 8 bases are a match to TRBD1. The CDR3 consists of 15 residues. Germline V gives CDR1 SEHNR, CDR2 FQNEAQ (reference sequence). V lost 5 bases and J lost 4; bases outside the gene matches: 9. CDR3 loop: CASSPNRTGRYGYTF. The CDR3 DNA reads TGTGCCAGCAGCCCAAATAGGACAGGGCGCTATGGCTACACCTTC.

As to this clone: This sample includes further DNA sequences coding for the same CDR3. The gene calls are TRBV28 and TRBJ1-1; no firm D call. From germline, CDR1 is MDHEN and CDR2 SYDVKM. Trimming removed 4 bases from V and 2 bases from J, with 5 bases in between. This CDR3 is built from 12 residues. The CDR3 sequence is CASSSTNTEAFF. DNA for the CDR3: TGTGCCAGCAGTTCTACCAACACTGAAGCTTTCTTT.

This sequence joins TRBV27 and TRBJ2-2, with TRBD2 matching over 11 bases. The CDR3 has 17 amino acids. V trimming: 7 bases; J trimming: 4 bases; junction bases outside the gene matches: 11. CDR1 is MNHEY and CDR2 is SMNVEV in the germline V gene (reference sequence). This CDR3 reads CASKILSGRAITGELFF. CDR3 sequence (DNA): TGTGCCAGCAAGATTCTTAGCGGGAGGGCCATCACCGGGGAGCTGTTTTTT.

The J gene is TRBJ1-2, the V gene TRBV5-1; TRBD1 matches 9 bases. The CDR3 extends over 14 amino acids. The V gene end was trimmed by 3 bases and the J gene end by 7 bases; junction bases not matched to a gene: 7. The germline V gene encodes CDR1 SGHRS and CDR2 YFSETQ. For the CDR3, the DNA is TGCGCCAGCAGCTCGGGACAGGGCGACGGTGGCTACACCTTC. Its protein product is CASSSGQGDGGYTF.

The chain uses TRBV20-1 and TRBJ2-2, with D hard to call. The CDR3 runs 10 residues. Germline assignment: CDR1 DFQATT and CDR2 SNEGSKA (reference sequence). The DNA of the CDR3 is TGCAGCGACGGAACCGGGGAGCTGTTTTTT. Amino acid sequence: CSDGTGELFF.

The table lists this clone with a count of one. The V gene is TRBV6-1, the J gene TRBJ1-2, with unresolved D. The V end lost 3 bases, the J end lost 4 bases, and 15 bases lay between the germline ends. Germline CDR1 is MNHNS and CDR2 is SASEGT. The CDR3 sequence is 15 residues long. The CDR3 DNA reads TGTGCCAGCAGTGAGACCTCCGACATCCTCTATGGCTACACCTTC. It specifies CASSETSDILYGYTF.

CDR3: CASSSTSRPTNTGELFF. The DNA of the CDR3 is TGCGCCAGCAGCTCGACTAGCAGACCAACGAACACCGGGGAGCTGTTTTTT. The V gene is TRBV5-1, the J gene TRBJ2-2; TRBD2 matches at 7 bases. J was trimmed by 0 bases and V by 3 bases; bases with no gene match: 8. The CDR3 length is 17 residues. Germline CDR1 reads SGHRS; CDR2 reads YFSETQ.

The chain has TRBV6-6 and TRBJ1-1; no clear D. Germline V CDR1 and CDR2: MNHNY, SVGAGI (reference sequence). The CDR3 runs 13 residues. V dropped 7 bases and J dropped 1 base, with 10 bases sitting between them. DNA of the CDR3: TGTGCCAGCACCAATACAGCGAACACTGAAGCTTTCTTT. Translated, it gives CASTNTANTEAFF.

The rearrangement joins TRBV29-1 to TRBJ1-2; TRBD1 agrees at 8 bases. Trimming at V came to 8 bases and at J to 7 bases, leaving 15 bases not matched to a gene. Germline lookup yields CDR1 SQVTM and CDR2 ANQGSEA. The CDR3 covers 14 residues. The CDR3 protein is CSTQADRGVTGYTF. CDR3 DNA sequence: TGCAGCACCCAGGCAGACAGGGGCGTAACTGGCTACACCTTC.

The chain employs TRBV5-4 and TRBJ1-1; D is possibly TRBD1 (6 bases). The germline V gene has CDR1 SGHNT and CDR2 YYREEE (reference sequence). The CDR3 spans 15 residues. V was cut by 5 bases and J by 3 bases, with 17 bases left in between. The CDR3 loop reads CASSPTGKGDTEAFF. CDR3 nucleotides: TGTGCCAGCAGTCCGACAGGAAAAGGGGACACTGAAGCTTTCTTT.

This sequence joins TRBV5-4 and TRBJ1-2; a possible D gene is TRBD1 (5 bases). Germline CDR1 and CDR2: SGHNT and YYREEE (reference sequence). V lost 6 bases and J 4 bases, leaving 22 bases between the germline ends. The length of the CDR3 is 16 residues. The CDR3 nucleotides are TGTGCCAGCACCTCTGGCACAGCCGGACAAGGCTATGGCTACACCTTC. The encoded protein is CASTSGTAGQGYGYTF.

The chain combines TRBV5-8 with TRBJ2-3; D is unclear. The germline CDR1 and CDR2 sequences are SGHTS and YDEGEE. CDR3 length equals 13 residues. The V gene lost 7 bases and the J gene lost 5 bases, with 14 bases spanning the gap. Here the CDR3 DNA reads TGTGCCAGCGGCCTTCCACAGAGAGATACGCAGTATTTT. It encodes CASGLPQRDTQYF.

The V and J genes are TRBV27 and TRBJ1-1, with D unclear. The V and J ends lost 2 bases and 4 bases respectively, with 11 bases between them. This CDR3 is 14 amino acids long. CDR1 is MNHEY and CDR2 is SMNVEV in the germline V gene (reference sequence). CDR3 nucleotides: TGTGCCAGCAGTTTAGACTTGCTCAGCACTGAAGCTTTCTTT. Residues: CASSLDLLSTEAFF.

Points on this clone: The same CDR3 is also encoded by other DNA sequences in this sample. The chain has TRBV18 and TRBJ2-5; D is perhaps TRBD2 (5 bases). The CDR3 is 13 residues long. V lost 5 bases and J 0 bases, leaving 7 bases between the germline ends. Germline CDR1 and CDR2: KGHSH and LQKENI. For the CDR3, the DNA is TGTGCCAGCTCATCGAGGGACCAAGAGACCCAGTACTTC. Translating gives CASSSRDQETQYF.

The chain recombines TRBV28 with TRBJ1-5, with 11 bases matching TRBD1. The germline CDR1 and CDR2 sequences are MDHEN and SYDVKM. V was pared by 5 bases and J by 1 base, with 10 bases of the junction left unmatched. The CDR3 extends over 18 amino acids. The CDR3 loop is CASSTDRGRSRSNQPQHF. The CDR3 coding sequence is TGTGCCAGCAGTACGGACAGGGGGCGATCAAGGAGCAATCAGCCCCAGCATTTT.

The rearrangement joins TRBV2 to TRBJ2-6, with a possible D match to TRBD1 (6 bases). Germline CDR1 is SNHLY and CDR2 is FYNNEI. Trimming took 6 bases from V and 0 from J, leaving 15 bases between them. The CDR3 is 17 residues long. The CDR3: CASSPGHRISGANVLTF. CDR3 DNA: TGTGCCAGCAGCCCGGGACACCGTATCTCTGGGGCCAACGTCCTGACTTTC.